This note documents a single TCR beta chain sequence. The CDR3 length is 13 residues. Germline-derived CDR1 and CDR2 are ENHRY and SYGVKD. Trimming at V came to 8 bases and at J to 8 bases, leaving 6 bases not matched to a gene. This sample was taken from a study of blood T cell repertoires in COVID-19. The authors' processing: Reference gene primers were amplified, and this amplification served to estimate nucleated cell counts. Produced via immunoSEQ multiplex PCR; TCRdb's table is partial and in-frame only. The D gene and trimming were derived from the DNA, and the V and J assignments and clone size from that table. The sample records about 130,000 clones, more than 75% being singletons. Seattle's enrolled individuals joined amid active infection and were then monitored longitudinally.

This receptor was taken from a woman in her seventies with COVID-19, enrolled during active disease. The specimen was peripheral blood. J is TRBJ1-4 and V is TRBV10-3; 9 nucleotides agree with TRBD1. CDR3 protein: CAISQGAHEKLFF. For the CDR3, the DNA is TGTGCCATCTCACAGGGGGCACACGAAAAACTGTTTTTT.